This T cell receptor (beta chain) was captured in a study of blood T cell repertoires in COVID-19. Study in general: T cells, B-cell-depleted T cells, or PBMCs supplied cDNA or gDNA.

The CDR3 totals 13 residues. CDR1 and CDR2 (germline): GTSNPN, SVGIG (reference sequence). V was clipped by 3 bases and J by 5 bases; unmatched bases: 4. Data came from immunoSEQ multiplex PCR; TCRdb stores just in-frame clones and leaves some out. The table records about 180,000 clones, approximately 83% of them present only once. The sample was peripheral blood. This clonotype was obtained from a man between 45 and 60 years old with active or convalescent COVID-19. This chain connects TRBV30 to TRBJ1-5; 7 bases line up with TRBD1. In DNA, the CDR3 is TGTGCCTGGAGCGAGGGGGCGGATCAGCCCCAGCATTTT. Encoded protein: CAWSEGADQPQHF.